This TCR beta chain was recorded in a study of PD-1 blockade in mismatch repair-deficient tumors. Study background: Patients had 12 to 13 mismatch repair-deficient cancer types and were previously treated and progressing.

All patients were mismatch repair deficient, assessed by either PCR or immunohistochemistry. TCR sequencing covered a few patients who responded to pembrolizumab. This CDR3 is 13 amino acids long. Germline V gene lookup returns CDR1 GTSNPN and CDR2 SVGIG (reference sequence). V lost 0 bases, J lost 5 bases, and 8 bases lay in between. Assay: immunoSEQ multiplex PCR; the TCRdb copy retains only in-frame clones and omits some. The table lists over 60,000 clones, approximately 90% of them singletons. The TCR sequence derives from an adult with mismatch repair-deficient cancer. The sample in question was peripheral blood, obtained 52 weeks after starting pembrolizumab. The V gene is TRBV30, the J gene TRBJ1-5; D call uncertain. The CDR3 sequence is CAWSVREYQPQHF. In DNA form, the CDR3 reads TGTGCCTGGAGTGTACGGGAATATCAGCCCCAGCATTTT.